Following are 9 T cell receptor beta chains from one sample sequenced in a study of cytomegalovirus exposure and HLA in healthy donors. The study ran its PCR with 60 Vbeta and 13 Jbeta primers. Measured with immunoSEQ multiplex PCR; TCRdb has only the in-frame clones, and not every one. The sample records around 110,000 clones, 79% being singletons. The specimen was PBMCs. These receptors originate from a man aged 25 to 45 in good health and CMV-seropositive.

The CDR3 coding sequence is TGCGCCAGCAGCCAAGCTGATCGACAGGGCTACGAGCAGTACTTC. Translating it yields CASSQADRQGYEQYF. The V gene is TRBV4-3, the J gene TRBJ2-7; 7 nucleotides agree with TRBD1. Germline V gene sequence: CDR1 LGHNA, CDR2 YSLEER. V shed 1 base, J shed 3 bases, and the junction held 6 bases outside the gene matches. This CDR3 is built from 15 residues.

The chain couples TRBV4-3 to TRBJ2-7; 12 nucleotides align to TRBD2. J lost 6 bases, V lost 0 bases, and 12 bases had no gene match. The CDR3 has 18 residues. Looked up from germline, CDR1 is LGHNA and CDR2 is YSLEER. The CDR3 spells CASSQDASRLAGEIEQYF. The CDR3 bases are TGCGCCAGCAGCCAAGATGCCTCGCGACTAGCGGGAGAAATCGAGCAGTACTTC.

The J gene is TRBJ2-5, the V gene TRBV30, with 12 bases identical to TRBD2. V lost 4 bases and J lost 2; bases outside the gene matches: 2. The germline V gene has CDR1 GTSNPN and CDR2 SVGIG (reference sequence). CDR3 length equals 14 residues. The CDR3 spells CAWTLAGGQETQYF. The CDR3 region has the DNA TGTGCCTGGACACTAGCGGGGGGACAAGAGACCCAGTACTTC.

The V call is TRBV5-1, the J call TRBJ2-1; D is uncertain. V lost 0 bases to trimming and J lost 3 bases, with 7 bases between them. Per the germline V gene, CDR1 is SGHRS and CDR2 is YFSETQ. The CDR3 has 14 residues. In DNA, the CDR3 is TGCGCCAGCAGCTTGGGGAGTTACTACAATGAGCAGTTCTTC. It specifies CASSLGSYYNEQFF.

The genes are TRBV7-2 and TRBJ2-2, with a weak D call TRBD2 (6 bases). In germline, CDR1 is SGHTA, CDR2 FQGNSA. The V and J ends lost 5 bases and 1 base respectively, with 14 bases between them. There are 16 residues in the CDR3. CDR3 nucleotides: TGTGCCAGCAGCCAAGGAGGGGTTCGGAACACCGGGGAGCTGTTTTTT. Encoded protein: CASSQGGVRNTGELFF.

CDR3 protein: CASRGTAPTGSGGYTF. Here the CDR3 DNA reads TGTGCCAGCAGAGGGACCGCCCCGACAGGGTCCGGGGGCTACACCTTC. The chain combines TRBV27 with TRBJ1-2; 7 positions agree with TRBD1. The CDR3 loop spans 16 amino acids. J was trimmed by 8 bases and V by 6 bases; bases with no gene match: 18. The germline CDR1 and CDR2 sequences are MNHEY and SMNVEV (reference sequence).

About this clone: At one boundary the junction diverges from the germline segment, which might be a read error. The rearrangement uses TRBV5-8 and TRBJ2-7; 7 bases fit TRBD1. The germline gives CDR1 SGHTS, CDR2 YDEGEE. This CDR3 is built from 14 residues. CDR3 region: CASRKDRSFYLVDF. The CDR3 nucleotides are TGTGCCAGTCGGAAGGACAGGTCTTTTTATCTAGTGGACTTC. The full variable domain, its missing parts supplied by reference TRBV5-8 and TRBJ2-7, is EAGVTQSPTHLIKTRGQQATLRCSPISGHTSVYWYQQALGLGLQFLLWYDEGEERNRGNFPPRFSGRQFPNYSSELNVNALELEDSALYLCASRKDRSFYLVDFGPGTRLTVT.

The J gene is TRBJ2-3, the V gene TRBV11-3; 8 nucleotides line up with TRBD2. This CDR3 comprises 15 residues. With 8 bases clipped from V and 3 bases from J, the junction kept 10 bases outside the gene matches. CDR1 SGHNT and CDR2 YENEEA come from the germline V gene. CDR3 nucleotide sequence: TGTGCCAGCTCCTTCGGCCGGGAGGGGACAGATACGCAGTATTTT. Translation gives CASSFGREGTDTQYF.

V and J are TRBV7-2 and TRBJ2-7; 9 bases agree with TRBD2. The CDR3 is made up of 18 amino acids. Germline lookup yields CDR1 SGHTA and CDR2 FQGNSA. The trim removed 1 base at V and 2 bases at J, leaving 12 bases unmatched. CDR3: CASSLVSGLAGSAYEQYF. DNA for the CDR3: TGTGCCAGCAGCTTAGTTTCCGGGCTAGCGGGATCGGCCTACGAGCAGTACTTC.